Reported below is one T cell receptor beta chain. CDR1 and CDR2 (germline): SQVTM, ANQGSEA. The CDR3 length is 13 residues. The V segment lost 5 bases and the J segment 3 bases; nucleotides outside the gene matches: 6. Using RNA transcripts as the source, TCR beta CDR3 regions were amplified. In the first-round RT-PCR of the TCR CDR3, the HTBI primer set was used. TCRdb passed the multiplex PCR reads through MiXCR, listing each CDR3 protein once. The data contain around 300,000 distinct CDR3 sequences, roughly 13% of them singletons. This record belongs to a study of T cells in Graves' hyperthyroidism and ophthalmopathy. Overall study context: Blood from the periphery was taken at initial diagnosis, before any treatment.

V gene TRBV29-1 combines with J gene TRBJ2-7; 8 bases match TRBD2. The TCR sequence derives from a woman in her 40s with Graves' ophthalmopathy. Sequenced: blood. In nucleotides, the CDR3 is TGCAGCGTTCGGGGGGGGCAGGGCTACGAGCAGTACTTC. Translated, it gives CSVRGGQGYEQYF.